Listed below are T cell receptor beta chains from one sample, sequenced in a study of cytomegalovirus exposure and HLA in healthy donors. Libraries were prepared by immunoSEQ multiplex PCR; TCRdb keeps only in-frame clonotypes and omits some of them. The data contain tens of thousands of clones, about 94% of them singletons. The sample consisted of PBMCs. The receptors originated from a woman between 18 and 29 years old in good health and CMV-seropositive. Both conserved end residues are part of each CDR3. D genes are given only for firm matches. Some rows mark clone size as missing; the rest say once, few, many or name a class of expanded clone.

TRBJ2-2 TRBV5-1 TRBD1 NA CASRTGSATGELFF TGCGCCAGTCGGACAGGATCGGCCACCGGGGAGCTGTTTTTT
TRBJ2-3 TRBV5-1 TRBD2 once CASSPTSGGASDTQYF TGCGCCAGCAGCCCGACTAGCGGGGGGGCCTCAGATACGCAGTATTTT
TRBJ1-4 TRBV18 NA NA CASSGGLNEKLFF TGTGCCAGCTCGGGCGGACTAAATGAAAAACTGTTTTTT
TRBJ1-6 TRBV19 TRBD1 NA CASSIPSQGVNSPLHF TGTGCCAGTAGTATACCGTCACAGGGGGTGAATTCACCCCTCCACTTT
TRBJ2-3 TRBV28 TRBD2 NA CASSLAGHTDTQYF TGTGCCAGCAGTCTAGCGGGGCACACAGATACGCAGTATTTT
TRBJ2-1 TRBV9 NA NA CASSPGGGEKFF TGTGCCAGCAGCCCCGGCGGGGGCGAAAAGTTCTTC
TRBJ2-2 TRBV7-3 NA NA CASSLGAGFRGGELFF TGTGCCAGCAGCTTAGGCGCCGGTTTCCGCGGCGGGGAGCTGTTTTTT
TRBJ2-5 TRBV5-6 NA NA CASSSKRRVQETQYF TGTGCCAGCAGCTCGAAAAGACGGGTACAAGAGACCCAGTACTTC
TRBJ2-1 TRBV6-6 NA once CASSYEIASNEQFF TGTGCCAGCAGTTATGAGATAGCTTCCAATGAGCAGTTCTTC
TRBJ1-2 TRBV30 TRBD1 NA CAWSVLGQDRIYGYTF TGTGCCTGGAGTGTACTAGGACAGGATAGAATTTATGGCTACACCTTC
TRBJ2-1 TRBV2 NA once CASQGNNEQFF TGTGCCAGCCAGGGAAACAATGAGCAGTTCTTC
TRBJ2-7 TRBV9 TRBD1 NA CASSAQGAPGYEQYF TGTGCCAGCAGCGCGCAGGGGGCGCCTGGGTACGAGCAGTACTTC
TRBJ2-5 TRBV4-1 TRBD1 NA CASSQSAGGETQYF TGCGCCAGCAGCCAATCAGCAGGGGGAGAGACCCAGTACTTC
TRBJ2-7 TRBV7-9 TRBD2 NA CASSSSGGAKYEQYF TGTGCCAGCAGCTCGAGCGGGGGGGCCAAATACGAGCAGTACTTC
TRBJ2-1 TRBV11-3 TRBD2 NA CASSSSGNEQFF TGTGCCAGCAGCTCTAGCGGGAATGAGCAGTTCTTC
TRBJ1-1 TRBV16 NA NA CASSRSRGENTEAFF TGTGCCAGCAGCCGATCCAGGGGCGAGAACACTGAAGCTTTCTTT
TRBJ2-1 TRBV15 NA NA CATSRGPAGGNEQFF TGTGCCACCAGCAGAGGCCCGGCAGGCGGGAATGAGCAGTTCTTC
TRBJ1-4 TRBV28 NA NA CASSLKHFGITNEKLFF TGTGCCAGCAGTTTGAAGCATTTCGGTATCACTAATGAAAAACTGTTTTTT
TRBJ1-3 TRBV6-5 NA NA CASRDTGGSGNTIYF TGTGCCAGCAGGGACACCGGGGGCTCTGGAAACACCATATATTTT
TRBJ2-7 TRBV10-3 TRBD1 NA CAITPTPDRSYEQYF TGTGCCATCACCCCCACCCCGGACAGGTCCTACGAGCAGTACTTC
TRBJ2-1 TRBV9 TRBD2 NA CASSVESGRAYNEQFF TGTGCCAGCAGCGTAGAAAGCGGGAGGGCGTACAATGAGCAGTTCTTC
TRBJ2-3 TRBV5-1 TRBD2 NA CASSPTSGGASDTQYF TGCGCCAGCAGCCCAACTAGCGGGGGGGCTTCAGATACGCAGTATTTT
TRBJ1-5 TRBV28 TRBD1 NA CASSLHLGGSAAQPQHF TGTGCCAGCAGTTTGCACTTAGGGGGCTCCGCGGCTCAGCCCCAGCATTTT
TRBJ2-1 TRBV5-1 NA NA CASSLAMSGDSYNEQFF TGCGCCAGCAGCTTGGCTATGTCGGGGGACAGCTACAATGAGCAGTTCTTC
TRBJ2-4 TRBV2 TRBD1 NA CASSPPQDRPIAKNIQYF TGTGCCAGCAGTCCACCTCAGGACAGGCCGATAGCCAAAAACATTCAGTACTTC
TRBJ2-7 TRBV7-9 TRBD2 NA CASSSGLAGLTREQYF TGTGCCAGCAGCTCCGGACTAGCGGGATTGACGAGGGAGCAGTACTTC
TRBJ2-7 TRBV5-1 TRBD2 NA CASSPPGLAFSYEQYF TGCGCCAGCAGCCCACCGGGACTAGCGTTCTCCTACGAGCAGTACTTC
TRBJ1-4 TRBV5-1 TRBD1 once CASSLSGTGDEKLFF TGCGCCAGCAGCTTATCCGGGACAGGGGACGAAAAACTGTTTTTT
TRBJ1-3 TRBV19 NA NA CASSIGQGSSGNTIYF TGTGCCAGTAGTATCGGCCAGGGATCTTCTGGAAACACCATATATTTT
TRBJ2-3 TRBV29-1 TRBD2 NA CSVRREAATGTQYF TGCAGCGTCCGGCGGGAGGCAGCAACTGGAACGCAGTATTTT
TRBJ2-7 TRBV11-3 TRBD1 once CASSLGQHLRHEQYF TGTGCCAGCAGCTTGGGACAGCATCTTAGGCACGAGCAGTACTTC
TRBJ2-4 TRBV5-4 NA NA CASSSTRAGNIQYF TGTGCCAGCAGTTCCACGAGGGCCGGAAACATTCAGTACTTC
TRBJ1-5 TRBV15 NA NA CATRAAQGPQHF TGTGCCACCAGGGCAGCCCAGGGTCCCCAGCATTTT
TRBJ2-3 TRBV29-1 TRBD1 NA CSVIQGGRDTQYF TGCAGCGTAATACAGGGGGGAAGAGATACGCAGTATTTT
TRBJ2-7 TRBV28 NA NA CASSLFKGDGPYEQYF TGTGCCAGCAGTTTATTCAAGGGGGATGGCCCCTACGAGCAGTACTTC
TRBJ1-1 TRBV11-3 NA NA CASSPQGRSTEAFF TGTGCCAGCAGCCCGCAGGGTCGGAGCACTGAAGCTTTCTTT
TRBJ1-5 TRBV7-8 NA NA CASSLGAAQPQHF TGTGCCAGCAGCTTAGGAGCTGCTCAGCCCCAGCATTTT
TRBJ2-1 TRBV19 TRBD2 NA CASWASGGDSYNEQFF TGTGCCAGTTGGGCTAGCGGGGGGGACTCCTACAATGAGCAGTTCTTC
TRBJ2-2 TRBV19 TRBD1 NA CASSWTGGAGGELFF TGTGCCAGTAGTTGGACAGGGGGCGCGGGCGGGGAGCTGTTTTTT
TRBJ1-5 TRBV6-1 NA NA CASSERGYSNQPQHF TGTGCCAGCAGTGAAAGGGGGTATAGCAATCAGCCCCAGCATTTT
TRBJ1-1 TRBV6-1 NA NA CASSEKRTLSAFF TGTGCCAGCAGTGAAAAACGGACACTGAGCGCTTTCTTT
TRBJ2-5 TRBV19 TRBD1 NA CASSDLGQEEETQYF TGTGCCAGTAGCGATTTGGGACAGGAGGAAGAGACCCAGTACTTC
TRBJ2-3 TRBV15 NA NA CATSRTGEPTDTQYF TGTGCCACCAGCAGGACAGGCGAGCCCACAGATACGCAGTATTTT
TRBJ1-2 TRBV6-1 NA medium-sized CASSELGSPDYGYTF TGTGCCAGCAGTGAATTGGGCAGCCCTGACTATGGCTACACCTTC
TRBJ2-7 TRBV2 TRBD1 NA CASRPTGKGSYEQYF TGTGCCAGCAGGCCGACAGGGAAGGGTTCCTACGAGCAGTACTTC
TRBJ2-1 TRBV15 TRBD1 NA CATSRGMGVRQGDYNEQFF TGTGCCACCAGCAGAGGAATGGGTGTGAGACAGGGAGACTACAATGAGCAGTTCTTC
TRBJ2-1 TRBV28 TRBD1 NA CASSWDRGLYNEQFF TGTGCCAGCAGCTGGGACAGGGGCCTCTACAATGAGCAGTTCTTC
TRBJ2-1 TRBV7-2 TRBD1 NA CASSPGTGYNEQFF TGTGCCAGCAGCCCCGGGACAGGCTACAATGAGCAGTTCTTC
TRBJ2-1 TRBV13 TRBD2 NA CASSLERGGTTYNEQFF TGTGCCAGCAGCTTAGAGCGCGGGGGAACTACCTACAATGAGCAGTTCTTC
TRBJ1-6 TRBV5-6 TRBD1 NA CASNRAGGITYNSPLHF TGTGCCAGCAACCGGGCAGGGGGCATCACCTATAATTCACCCCTCCACTTT
TRBJ1-6 TRBV5-1 TRBD1 NA CASSPETGKNSPLHF TGCGCCAGCAGCCCGGAGACAGGGAAGAATTCACCCCTCCACTTT
TRBJ2-7 TRBV7-9 NA few CASSSVNSEQYF TGTGCCAGCAGCTCCGTTAACTCCGAGCAGTACTTC
TRBJ1-5 TRBV9 NA NA CASSVTGGNQPQHF TGTGCCAGCAGCGTGACAGGAGGCAATCAGCCCCAGCATTTT
TRBJ2-5 TRBV7-2 NA NA CASSLASETQYF TGTGCCAGCAGCTTGGCCTCGGAGACCCAGTACTTC
TRBJ2-3 TRBV9 NA once CASSVDPGRGTDTQYF TGTGCCAGCAGCGTAGATCCGGGAAGGGGGACAGATACGCAGTATTTT
TRBJ1-5 TRBV2 TRBD1 NA CASSAGTANQPQHF TGTGCCAGCAGCGCTGGGACAGCCAATCAGCCCCAGCATTTT
TRBJ1-1 TRBV6-6 NA NA CASSYEAGNTEAFF TGTGCCAGCAGTTACGAGGCGGGGAACACTGAAGCTTTCTTT
TRBJ2-7 TRBV15 NA NA CATSNSLTGDEQYF TGTGCCACCAGCAATTCACTTACGGGTGACGAGCAGTACTTC
TRBJ1-3 TRBV7-2 NA NA CASSENYHSGNTIYF TGTGCCAGCAGCGAAAACTACCACTCTGGAAACACCATATATTTT